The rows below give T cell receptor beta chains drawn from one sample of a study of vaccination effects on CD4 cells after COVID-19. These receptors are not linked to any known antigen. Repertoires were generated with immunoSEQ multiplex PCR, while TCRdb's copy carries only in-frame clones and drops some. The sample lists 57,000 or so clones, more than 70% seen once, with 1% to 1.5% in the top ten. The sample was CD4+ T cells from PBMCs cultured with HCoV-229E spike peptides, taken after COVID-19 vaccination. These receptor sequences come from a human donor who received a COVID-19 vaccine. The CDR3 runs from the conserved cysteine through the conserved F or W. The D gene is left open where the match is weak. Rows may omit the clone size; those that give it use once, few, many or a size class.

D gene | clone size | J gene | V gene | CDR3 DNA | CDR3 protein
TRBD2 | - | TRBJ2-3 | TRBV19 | TGTGCCAGTAGGGCTAGCGGGGCCCCGGTTACGCAGTATTTT | CASRASGAPVTQYF
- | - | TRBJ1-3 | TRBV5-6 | TGTGCCAGCAGGGGTCGGGCTAGTGGAAACACCATATATTTT | CASRGRASGNTIYF
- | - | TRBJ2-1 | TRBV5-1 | TGCGCCAGCAGACGGACCGGGCTTTCGGACAATGAGCAGTTCTTC | CASRRTGLSDNEQFF
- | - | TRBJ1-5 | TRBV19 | TGTGCCAGTAGTATATGGACAGCCCACCAGCCCCAGCATTTT | CASSIWTAHQPQHF
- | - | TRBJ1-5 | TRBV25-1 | TGTGCCAGCAGTGAATTTATGGGTGCCAATCAGCCCCAGCATTTT | CASSEFMGANQPQHF
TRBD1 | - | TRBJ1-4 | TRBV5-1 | TGCGCCAGCAGCTTGTCGACAGGGCCTGCAACTAATGAAAAACTGTTTTTT | CASSLSTGPATNEKLFF
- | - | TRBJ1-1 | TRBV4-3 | TGCGCCAGCAGCCCTCTTCCCCCAGGGGCGGGTATTGAAGCTTTCTTT | CASSPLPPGAGIEAFF
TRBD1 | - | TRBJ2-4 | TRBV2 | TGTGCCAGCGCGGACAGGGTGGACATTCAGTACTTC | CASADRVDIQYF
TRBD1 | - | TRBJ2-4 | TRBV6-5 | TGTGCCAGCAGCGGACAGGGCCGGGGGTACATTCAGTACTTC | CASSGQGRGYIQYF
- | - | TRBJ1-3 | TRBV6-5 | TGTGCCAGCAGTAACCCGATCTCTGGAAACACCATATATTTT | CASSNPISGNTIYF
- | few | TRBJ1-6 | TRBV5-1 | TGCGCCAGCAGCATAGTTGGGGACGGGAATTCACCCCTCCACTTT | CASSIVGDGNSPLHF
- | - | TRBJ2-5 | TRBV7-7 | TGTGCCAGCAGCCCGGGACTTACTACTGGCGAGACCCAGTACTTC | CASSPGLTTGETQYF
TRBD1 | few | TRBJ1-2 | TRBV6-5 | TGTGCCACGCGACAGGGTTCCTATGGCTACACCTTC | CATRQGSYGYTF
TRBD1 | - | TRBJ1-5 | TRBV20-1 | TGCAGTGCTAGTTTTTCGGGACAGGGAGGCAATCAGCCCCAGCATTTT | CSASFSGQGGNQPQHF
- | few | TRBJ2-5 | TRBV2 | TGTGCCAGCAGTGGGAGGCGGGAGACCCAGTACTTC | CASSGRRETQYF
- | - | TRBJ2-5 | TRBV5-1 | TGCGCCAGCAGCTTGGTGGGTGGCCAGGAGACCCAGTACTTC | CASSLVGGQETQYF
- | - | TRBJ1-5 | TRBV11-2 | TGTGCCAGCAGCTTAGGAGAAAGGGGACAGCCCCAGCATTTT | CASSLGERGQPQHF
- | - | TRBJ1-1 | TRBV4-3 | TGCGCCAGCAGCCAAGACAACTACTCTATAAGGAATGAAGCTTTCTTT | CASSQDNYSIRNEAFF
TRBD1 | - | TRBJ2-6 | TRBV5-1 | TGCGCCAGCAGCGGGACAGGGATGATCTCTGGGGCCAACGTCCTGACTTTC | CASSGTGMISGANVLTF
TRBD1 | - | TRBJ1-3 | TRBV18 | TGTGCCAGCTCACCTACCGGGACAGAATCAAGAAGAACTGGAAACACCATATATTTT | CASSPTGTESRRTGNTIYF
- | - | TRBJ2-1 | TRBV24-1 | TGCGCCACCAGTGACCTTCAGACAGGCGACAATGAGCAGTTCTTC | CATSDLQTGDNEQFF
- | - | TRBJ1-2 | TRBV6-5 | TGTGCCAGCAGTCGCCTTCACCCCAGGGGTGGCTACACCTTC | CASSRLHPRGGYTF
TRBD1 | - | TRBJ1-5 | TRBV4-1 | TGCGCCAGCAGCCAAGACGGGGGACAGGGCCATCAGCCCCAGCATTTT | CASSQDGGQGHQPQHF
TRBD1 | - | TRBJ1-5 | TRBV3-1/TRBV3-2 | TGTGCCAGCAGGGGACAGGGCGGCCCGCAGCATTTT | CASRGQGGPQHF
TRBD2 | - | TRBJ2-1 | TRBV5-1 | TGCGCCAGCAGCCCTCTTGCGGGGGAAAACTACAATGAGCAGTTCTTC | CASSPLAGENYNEQFF
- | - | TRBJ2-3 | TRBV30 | TGTGCCTGGACTTCGGGACAAAATACGCAGTATTTT | CAWTSGQNTQYF
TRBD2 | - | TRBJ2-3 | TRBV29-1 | TGCAGCGTTCAGGGAGTACGGGGGGGGACAGATACGCAGTATTTT | CSVQGVRGGTDTQYF
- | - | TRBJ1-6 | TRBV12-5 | TGTGCTAGTGGTTCGGACAGTTATTCACCCCTCCACTTT | CASGSDSYSPLHF